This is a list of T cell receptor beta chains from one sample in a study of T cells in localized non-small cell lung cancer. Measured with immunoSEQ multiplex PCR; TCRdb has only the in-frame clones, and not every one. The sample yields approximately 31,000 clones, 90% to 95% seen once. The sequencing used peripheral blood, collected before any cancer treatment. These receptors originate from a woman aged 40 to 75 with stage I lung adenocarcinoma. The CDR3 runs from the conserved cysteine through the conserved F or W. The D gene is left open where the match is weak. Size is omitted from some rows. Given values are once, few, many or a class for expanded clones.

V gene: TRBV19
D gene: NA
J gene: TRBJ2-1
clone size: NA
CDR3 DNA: TGTGCCAGTAGCCGGGGGCCGGGCTACTCCTACAATGAGCAGTTCTTC
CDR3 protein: CASSRGPGYSYNEQFF

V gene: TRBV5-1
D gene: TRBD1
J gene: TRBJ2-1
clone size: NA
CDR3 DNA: TGCGCCAGCAGCTATCACACCGGGACAGGCCTATTTAGTTCCTACAATGAGCAGTTCTTC
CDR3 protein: CASSYHTGTGLFSSYNEQFF

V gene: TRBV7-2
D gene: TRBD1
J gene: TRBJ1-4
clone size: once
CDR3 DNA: TGTGCCAGCAGCTCCAAAAGACAGGGCCCTAATGAAAAACTGTTTTTT
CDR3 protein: CASSSKRQGPNEKLFF

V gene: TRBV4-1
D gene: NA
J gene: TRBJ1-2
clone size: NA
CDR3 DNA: TGCGCCAGCAGCCAAGATCCGGGCCCCTATGGCTACACCTTC
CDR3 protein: CASSQDPGPYGYTF

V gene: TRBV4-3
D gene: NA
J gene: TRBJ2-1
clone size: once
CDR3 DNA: TGCGCCAGCAGCCAAGATCTCGGTTTCCAGGGCCCCTACAATGAGCAGTTCTTC
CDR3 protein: CASSQDLGFQGPYNEQFF

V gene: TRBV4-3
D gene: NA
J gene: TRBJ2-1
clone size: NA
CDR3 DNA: TGCGCCAGCAGCCAACAGGCGCGGGACTCCTACAATGAGCAGTTCTTC
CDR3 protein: CASSQQARDSYNEQFF

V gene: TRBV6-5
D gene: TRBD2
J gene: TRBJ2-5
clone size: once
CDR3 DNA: TGTGCCAGCAGCCATAGCGGGCTTACCTCGGAGACCCAGTACTTC
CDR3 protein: CASSHSGLTSETQYF

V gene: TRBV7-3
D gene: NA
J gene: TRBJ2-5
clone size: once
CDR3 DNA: TGTGCCAGCAGCTTAAGAGGGGGGGCAGAGACCCAGTACTTC
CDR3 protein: CASSLRGGAETQYF

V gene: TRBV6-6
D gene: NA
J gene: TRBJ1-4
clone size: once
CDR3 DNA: TGTGCCAGCAGTTGGGGCGGAGGTAATGAAAAACTGTTTTTT
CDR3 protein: CASSWGGGNEKLFF

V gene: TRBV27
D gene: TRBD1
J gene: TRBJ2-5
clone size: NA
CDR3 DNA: TGTGCCAGCAGTTTAATGGGACAGGGCCCAGAGACCCAGTACTTC
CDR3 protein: CASSLMGQGPETQYF

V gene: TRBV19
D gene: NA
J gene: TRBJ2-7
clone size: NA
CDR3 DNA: TGTGCCAGTAGTATTAGTGGACGGAGCTCCTACGAGCAGTACTTC
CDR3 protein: CASSISGRSSYEQYF

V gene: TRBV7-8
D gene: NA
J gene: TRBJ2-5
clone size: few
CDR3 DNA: TGTGCCAGCAGCCGTACGGGGACCCGGGACCAAGAGACCCAGTACTTC
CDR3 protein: CASSRTGTRDQETQYF

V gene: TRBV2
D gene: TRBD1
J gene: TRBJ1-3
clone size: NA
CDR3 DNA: TGTGCCAGCAGTGTACAGGGGTCCTCTGGAAACACCATATATTTT
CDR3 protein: CASSVQGSSGNTIYF

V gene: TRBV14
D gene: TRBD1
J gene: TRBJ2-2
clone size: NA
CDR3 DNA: TGTGCCAGCAGCCAAGTGGCGAACAGGGGCACCGGGGAGCTGTTTTTT
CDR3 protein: CASSQVANRGTGELFF

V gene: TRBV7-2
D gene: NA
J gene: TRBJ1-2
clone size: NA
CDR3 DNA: TGTGCCAGCACCTCATATGGCTACACCTTC
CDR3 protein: CASTSYGYTF

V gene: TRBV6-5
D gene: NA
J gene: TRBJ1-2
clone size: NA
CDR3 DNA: TGTGCCAGCAGTGACAATTTGCTCTATGGCTACACCTTC
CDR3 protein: CASSDNLLYGYTF

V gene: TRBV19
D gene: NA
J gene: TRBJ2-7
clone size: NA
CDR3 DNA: TGTGCCAGTAGTAGGGGACTCCTGGGGCCAAACGAGCAGTACTTC
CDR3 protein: CASSRGLLGPNEQYF

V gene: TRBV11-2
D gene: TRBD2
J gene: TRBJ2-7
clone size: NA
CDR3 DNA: TGTGCCAGCAGCTTAACCGCTAGCGGGGTCTACGAGCAGTACTTC
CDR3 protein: CASSLTASGVYEQYF

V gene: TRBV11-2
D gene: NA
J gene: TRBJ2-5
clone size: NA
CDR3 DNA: TGTGCCAGCAGCTTCAGGGGGTACCGGGGGCAAGAGACCCAGTACTTC
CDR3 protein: CASSFRGYRGQETQYF

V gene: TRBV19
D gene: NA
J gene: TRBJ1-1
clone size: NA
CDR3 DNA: TGTGCCAGTAGTAACCGCATGAACACTGAAGCTTTCTTT
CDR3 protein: CASSNRMNTEAFF

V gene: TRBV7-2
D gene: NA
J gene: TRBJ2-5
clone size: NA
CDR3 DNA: TGTGCCAGCAGCTTAGCGGGATCTAGGGAGACCCAGTACTTC
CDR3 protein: CASSLAGSRETQYF

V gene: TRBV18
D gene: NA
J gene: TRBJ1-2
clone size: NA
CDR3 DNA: TGTGCCAGCTCACCACGGGTTAACTATGGCTACACCTTC
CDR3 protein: CASSPRVNYGYTF

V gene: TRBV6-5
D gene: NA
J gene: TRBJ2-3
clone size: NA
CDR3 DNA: TGTGCCAGCAGTTACCAGACGGGCACAGATACGCAGTATTTT
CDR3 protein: CASSYQTGTDTQYF

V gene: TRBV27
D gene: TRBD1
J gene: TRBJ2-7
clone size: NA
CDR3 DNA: TGTGCCAGCAGTCCCCCAGGGGGTCGGGAGCAGTACTTC
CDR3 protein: CASSPPGGREQYF

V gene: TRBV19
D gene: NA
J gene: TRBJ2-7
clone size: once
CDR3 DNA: TGTGCCAGTAGCGCACAGGATAGGTACGAGCAGTACTTC
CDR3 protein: CASSAQDRYEQYF

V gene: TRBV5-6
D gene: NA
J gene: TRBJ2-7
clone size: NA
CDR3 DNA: TGTGCCAGCAGCTTGAGCCAGGTCGAGCAGTACTTC
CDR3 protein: CASSLSQVEQYF

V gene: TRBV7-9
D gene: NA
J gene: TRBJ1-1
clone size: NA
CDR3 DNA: TGTGCCAGCAGCTTAGTACTGCCGGCCACTGAAGCTTTCTTT
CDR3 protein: CASSLVLPATEAFF